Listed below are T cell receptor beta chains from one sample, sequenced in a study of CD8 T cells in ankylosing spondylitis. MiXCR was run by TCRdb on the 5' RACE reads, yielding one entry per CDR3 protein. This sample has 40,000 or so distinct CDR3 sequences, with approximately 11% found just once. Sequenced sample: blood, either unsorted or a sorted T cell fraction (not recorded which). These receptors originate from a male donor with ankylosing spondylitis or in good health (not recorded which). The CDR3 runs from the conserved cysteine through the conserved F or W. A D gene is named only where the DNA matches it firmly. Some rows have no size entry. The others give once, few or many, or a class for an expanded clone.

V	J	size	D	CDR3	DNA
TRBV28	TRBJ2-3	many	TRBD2	CASSLGTSGARTDTQYF	TGTGCCAGCAGTCTGGGGACTAGCGGGGCACGCACAGATACGCAGTATTTT
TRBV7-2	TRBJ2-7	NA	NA	CASSSPGPKKFSYEQYF	TGTGCCAGCAGCTCGCCGGGACCTAAAAAATTCTCCTACGAGCAGTACTTC
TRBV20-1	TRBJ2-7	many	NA	CSAIYNSYEQYF	TGCAGTGCTATTTACAACTCCTACGAGCAGTACTTC
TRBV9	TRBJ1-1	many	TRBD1	CASSIRDRGARTEAFF	TGTGCCAGCAGCATACGGGACAGGGGCGCGAGGACTGAAGCTTTCTTT
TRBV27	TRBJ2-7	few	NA	CASSFIGPYEQYF	TGTGCCAGCAGTTTTATAGGGCCCTACGAGCAGTACTTC
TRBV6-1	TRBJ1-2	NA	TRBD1	CASSQQRTGLEGYTF	TGTGCCAGCAGTCAACAACGGACAGGGTTGGAGGGCTACACCTTC
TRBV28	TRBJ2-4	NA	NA	CASSEWTLAKNVQYF	TGTGCCAGCAGTGAGTGGACCCTAGCCAAAAACGTTCAGTACTTC
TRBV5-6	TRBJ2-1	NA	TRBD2	CAGVKRGSPYNEQFF	TGTGCCGGGGTAAAGCGGGGGAGTCCCTACAATGAGCAGTTCTTC
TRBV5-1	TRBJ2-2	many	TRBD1	CASRPTGVTGELFF	TGCGCCAGCAGGCCTACAGGGGTCACCGGGGAGCTGTTTTTT
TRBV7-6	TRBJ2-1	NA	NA	CASSLARLVNNEQFF	TGTGCCAGCAGCTTAGCGAGGCTAGTGAACAATGAGCAGTTCTTC
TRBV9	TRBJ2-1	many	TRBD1	CASSTSLKPGQGYNEQFF	TGTGCCAGCAGCACCTCTTTAAAACCGGGACAGGGGTACAATGAGCAGTTCTTC
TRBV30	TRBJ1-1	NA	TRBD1	CAWSGDRGQGAFF	TGTGCCTGGAGTGGGGACAGGGGGCAAGGAGCTTTCTTT
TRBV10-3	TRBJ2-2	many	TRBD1	CAISEGQGAVGELFF	TGTGCCATCAGCGAGGGACAGGGGGCCGTCGGGGAGCTGTTTTTT
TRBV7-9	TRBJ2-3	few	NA	CASSPPRNAGTDTQYF	TGTGCCAGCAGCCCTCCCCGCAACGCCGGCACAGATACGCAGTATTTT
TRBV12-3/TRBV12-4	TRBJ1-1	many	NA	CASTPWGTLNTEAFF	TGTGCCAGCACCCCGTGGGGGACACTTAACACTGAAGCTTTCTTT
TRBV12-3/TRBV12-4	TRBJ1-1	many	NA	CASRSTGQNIEAFF	TGTGCCAGCAGGAGTACAGGGCAGAACATTGAAGCTTTCTTT
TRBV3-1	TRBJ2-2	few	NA	CASSQNLNTGELFF	TGTGCCAGCAGCCAAAACCTGAACACCGGGGAGCTGTTTTTT
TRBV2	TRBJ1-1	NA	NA	CASWQMWAFF	TGTGCCAGCTGGCAAATGTGGGCTTTCTTT
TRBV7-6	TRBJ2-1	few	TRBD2	CASSRRGAGYNEQFF	TGTGCCAGCAGCCGGCGGGGGGCCGGGTACAATGAGCAGTTCTTC
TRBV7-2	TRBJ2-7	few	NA	CASSGRVSYEQYF	TGTGCCAGCAGTGGCAGGGTTAGCTACGAGCAGTACTTC
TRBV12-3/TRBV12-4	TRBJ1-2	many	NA	CASSSVLFYGYTF	TGTGCCAGCAGTTCCGTTTTATTCTATGGCTACACCTTC
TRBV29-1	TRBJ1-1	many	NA	CSVEGITVDTEAFF	TGCAGCGTCGAGGGCATCACAGTGGATACTGAAGCTTTCTTT
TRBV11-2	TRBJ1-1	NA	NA	CASSLDLVNTEAFF	TGTGCCAGCAGCTTAGATTTGGTAAACACTGAAGCTTTCTTT
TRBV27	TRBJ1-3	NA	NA	CASSLTSGNTIYF	TGTGCCAGCAGTTTAACAAGCGGAAACACCATATATTTT
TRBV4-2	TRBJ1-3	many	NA	CASSQVRSGNTIYF	TGTGCCAGCAGCCAAGTCAGGTCTGGAAACACCATATATTTT
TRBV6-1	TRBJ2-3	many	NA	CASSDGMSTDTQYF	TGTGCCAGCAGTGACGGGATGAGCACAGATACGCAGTATTTT
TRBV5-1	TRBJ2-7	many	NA	CASSLPGDSYEQYF	TGCGCCAGCAGCTTACCGGGGGACTCCTACGAGCAGTACTTC
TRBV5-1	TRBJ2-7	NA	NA	CASSSTTSWVYEQYF	TGCGCCAGCAGCTCAACCACTAGCTGGGTGTACGAGCAGTACTTC
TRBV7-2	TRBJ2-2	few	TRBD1	CASSPGPDRVNTGELFF	TGTGCCAGCAGCCCAGGGCCCGACAGGGTGAACACCGGGGAGCTGTTTTTT
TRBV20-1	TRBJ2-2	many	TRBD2	CSASIYRGDRENTGELFF	TGCAGTGCTAGTATATACCGGGGGGACCGAGAGAACACCGGGGAGCTGTTTTTT
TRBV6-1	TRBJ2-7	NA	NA	CASSKQGPSYEQYF	TGTGCCAGCAGTAAACAGGGACCCTCCTACGAGCAGTACTTC
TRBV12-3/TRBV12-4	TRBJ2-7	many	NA	CASSFRHSGYEQYF	TGTGCCAGCAGTTTTCGGCATTCGGGGTACGAGCAGTACTTC